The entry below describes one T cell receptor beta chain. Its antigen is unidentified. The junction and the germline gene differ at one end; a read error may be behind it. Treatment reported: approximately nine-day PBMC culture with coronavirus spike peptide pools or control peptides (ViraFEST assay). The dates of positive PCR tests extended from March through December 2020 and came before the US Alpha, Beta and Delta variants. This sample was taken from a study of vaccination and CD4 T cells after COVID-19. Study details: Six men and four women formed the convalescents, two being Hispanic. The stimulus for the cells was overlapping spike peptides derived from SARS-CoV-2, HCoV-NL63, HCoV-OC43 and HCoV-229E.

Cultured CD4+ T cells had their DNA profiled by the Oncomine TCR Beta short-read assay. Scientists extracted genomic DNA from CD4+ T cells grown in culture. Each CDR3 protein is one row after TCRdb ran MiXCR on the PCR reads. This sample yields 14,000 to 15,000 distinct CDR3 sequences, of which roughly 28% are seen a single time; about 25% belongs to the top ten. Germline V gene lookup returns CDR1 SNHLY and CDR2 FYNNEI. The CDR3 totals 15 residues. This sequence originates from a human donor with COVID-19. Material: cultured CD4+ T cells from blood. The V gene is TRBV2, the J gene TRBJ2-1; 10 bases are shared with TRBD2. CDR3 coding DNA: TGCGCCAGCAGCCCCACTAGCGGGGTCCACAATGAGCAGTTCTTC. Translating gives CASSPTSGVHNEQFF. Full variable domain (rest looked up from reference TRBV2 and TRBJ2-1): EPEVTQTPSHQVTQMGQEVILRCVPISNHLYFYWYRQILGQKVEFLVSFYNNEISEKSEIFDDQFSVERPDGSNFTLKIRSTKLEDSAMYFCASSPTSGVHNEQFFGPGTRLTVL.